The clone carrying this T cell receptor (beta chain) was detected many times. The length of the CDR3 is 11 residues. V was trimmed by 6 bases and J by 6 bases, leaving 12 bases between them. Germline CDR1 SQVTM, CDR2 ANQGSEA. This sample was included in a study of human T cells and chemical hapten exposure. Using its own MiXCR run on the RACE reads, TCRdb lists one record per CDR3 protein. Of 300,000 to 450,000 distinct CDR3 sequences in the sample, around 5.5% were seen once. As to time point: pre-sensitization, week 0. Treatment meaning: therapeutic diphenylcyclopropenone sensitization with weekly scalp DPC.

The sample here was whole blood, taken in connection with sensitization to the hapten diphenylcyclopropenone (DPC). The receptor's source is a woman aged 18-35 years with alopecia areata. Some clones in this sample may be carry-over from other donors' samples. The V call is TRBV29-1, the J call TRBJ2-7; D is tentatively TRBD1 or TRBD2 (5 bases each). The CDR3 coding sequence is TGCAGCGTCGGGACCTGGGGCGAGCAGTACTTC. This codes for CSVGTWGEQYF.